What follows are 23 T cell receptor beta chains derived from one specimen sequenced in a study of regulatory T cells in long-lasting Graves disease. Arm-PCR of CDR3 regions with iRepertoire HTBI primers generated TCR beta libraries. TCRdb processed the multiplex PCR reads anew with MiXCR; each CDR3 protein has one entry. The sample lists around 460,000 distinct CDR3 sequences; about 20% were seen once. The time point denotes: persistent/refractory GD, antithyroid drugs over 5 years with positive TRAb. Preparation of the TCR library used RNA extracted from PBMCs. Sequenced here: peripheral blood mononuclear cells (PBMCs), sampled when the disease was refractory, from a patient treated with antithyroid drugs. The receptors derive from a female donor with Graves disease.

The V and J genes are TRBV20-1 and TRBJ2-7; 12 nucleotides match TRBD2. Trimming took 8 bases from V and 5 from J; bases not matched to a gene: 7. Germline CDR1 and CDR2: DFQATT and SNEGSKA (reference sequence). The CDR3 consists of 13 residues. The CDR3, as DNA: TGCAGTCCAACTAGCGGGGGGCAGGACGAGCAGTACTTC. Translated: CSPTSGGQDEQYF.

This sequence joins TRBV5-8 and TRBJ2-3, with 7 bases that match TRBD1. The germline V gene has CDR1 SGHTS and CDR2 YDEGEE. The CDR3 length is 15 residues. Trimming at V came to 2 bases and at J to 2 bases, leaving 5 bases not matched to a gene. The CDR3 DNA reads as TGTGCCAGCAGCTTCTTTCAGGGGGTCACAGATACGCAGTATTTT. It translates to CASSFFQGVTDTQYF.

This clonotype was observed many times. The chain is built from TRBV19 and TRBJ1-2; no reliable D call. The V and J ends lost 2 bases and 2 bases respectively, with 15 bases between them. In germline, CDR1 is LNHDA, CDR2 SQIVND (reference sequence). This CDR3 comprises 16 residues. The CDR3 reads CASSIPLGERNYGYTF. The CDR3 nucleotides read TGTGCCAGTAGTATACCACTAGGAGAACGGAACTATGGCTACACCTTC.

The rearrangement joins TRBV7-8 to TRBJ1-5; D unresolved. Looked up from germline, CDR1 is SGHVS and CDR2 is FQNEAQ. CDR3 size: 16 residues. V was trimmed by 3 bases and J by 0 bases, leaving 12 bases between them. CDR3 loop: CASSFGVSRSNQPQHF. CDR3 sequence (DNA): TGTGCCAGCAGCTTTGGGGTCTCCCGTAGCAATCAGCCCCAGCATTTT.

This clonotype was counted once. A much larger clonotype is one base distant, so this may be a read error. Because the CDR3 is missing its conserved closing phenylalanine or tryptophan, this is likely a read error. The V and J genes are TRBV11-2 and TRBJ2-5; D not certain. CDR1 SGHAT and CDR2 FQNNGV come from the germline V gene. V shed 5 bases and J shed 1 base, with 14 bases lying between them. The length of the CDR3 is 15 residues. Here the CDR3 reads CASSPPRHGQETQYL. The CDR3 DNA is TGTGCCAGCAGCCCTCCCAGGCACGGCCAAGAGACCCAGTACCTC.

This clonotype has a handful of counts. The chain joins TRBV6-2 or TRBV6-3 to TRBJ2-7, with TRBD2 matching 8 bases. The J segment lost 1 base and the V segment lost 1 base, leaving 6 bases of the junction unmatched. This CDR3 has 16 amino acids. From germline, CDR1 is MNHEY and CDR2 SVGEGT. The CDR3 coding sequence is TGTGCCAGCAGTTACTTACTAGCGGCCCCATCCTACGAGCAGTACTTC. This codes for CASSYLLAAPSYEQYF.

This clonotype came up a few times. The chain couples TRBV5-6 to TRBJ2-7; 7 bases agree with TRBD1. CDR3 size: 16 residues. Germline trimming cut 4 bases from V and 3 bases from J; bases unmatched to any gene: 13. CDR1 SGHDT and CDR2 YYEEEE come from the germline V gene. The CDR3 is CASSEPSRDRIYEQYF. The CDR3 DNA reads as TGTGCCAGCAGCGAACCGAGCCGGGACAGAATCTACGAGCAGTACTTC.

The rearrangement links TRBV5-1 to TRBJ2-2; 7 bases line up with TRBD1. The CDR3 extends over 16 amino acids. Trimming removed 4 bases from V and 9 bases from J; junction bases left unmatched: 15. Per germline, CDR1 SGHRS and CDR2 YFSETQ. CDR3 in amino acids: CASSPGTVGSLWELFF. The CDR3 nucleotides read TGCGCCAGCAGCCCAGGGACAGTCGGCTCCTTATGGGAGCTGTTTTTT. Based on the CDR3 plus reference TRBV5-1 and TRBJ2-2, the full variable domain is KAGVTQTPRYLIKTRGQQVTLSCSPISGHRSVSWYQQTPGQGLQFLFEYFSETQRNKGNFPGRFSGRQFSNSRSEMNVSTLELGDSALYLCASSPGTVGSLWELFFGEGSRLTVL.

This clonotype was found a few times. The gene calls are TRBV3-1 and TRBJ2-2; D gene unclear. V lost 4 bases to trimming and J lost 6 bases, with 12 bases between them. The CDR3 extends over 14 amino acids. Germline loops: CDR1 LGHDT, CDR2 YNNKEL (reference sequence). For the CDR3, the DNA is TGTGCCAGCAGCCCTGGGGAAGTTCCCGGGGAGCTGTTTTTT. Translating it yields CASSPGEVPGELFF.

The J gene is TRBJ1-1, the V gene TRBV7-9; a weak D match, TRBD1 (6 bases). V gave up 3 bases and J gave up 12 bases, with 14 bases separating them. Germline-derived CDR1 and CDR2 are SEHNR and FQNEAQ (reference sequence). CDR3 length: 12 residues. The CDR3 nucleotides are TGTGCCAGCAGCTTTACAGGGTACGGGACTTTCTTT. This sequence encodes CASSFTGYGTFF.

This clonotype was picked up many times. V and J are TRBV29-1 and TRBJ1-1; the D gene is possibly TRBD1 (6 bases). V dropped 7 bases and J dropped 0 bases, with 15 bases sitting between them. The CDR3 is 14 residues long. The germline CDR1 and CDR2 sequences are SQVTM and ANQGSEA. This CDR3 reads CSGVDRALNTEAFF. In DNA form, the CDR3 reads TGCAGCGGGGTGGACAGAGCCTTGAACACTGAAGCTTTCTTT.

Points on this clonotype: A read error is possible here, since a much larger clone lies one base away. The V gene is TRBV7-3, the J gene TRBJ1-6; TRBD1 is a possible D gene (6 bases). The V gene's germline CDR1 is SGHTA and CDR2 FQGTGA. The length of the CDR3 is 14 residues. The CDR3 DNA is TGTGCCATCAGCTCACAGGGCTATAATTCACCCCTCCACTTT. Amino acid sequence: CAISSQGYNSPLHF.

The rearrangement uses TRBV12-3 or TRBV12-4 and TRBJ1-3, with D tentatively TRBD1 (5 bases). The CDR3 length is 15 residues. Trimming took 3 bases from V and 2 from J, leaving 11 bases between them. CDR3 in DNA: TGTGCCAGCAGTTTTTCGGGGGGAACTGGAAACACCATATATTTT. Translation: CASSFSGGTGNTIYF.

V and J are TRBV5-1 and TRBJ1-5; 7 bases fit TRBD1. The germline gives CDR1 SGHRS, CDR2 YFSETQ. The junction had 4 bases not matched to a gene; V was cut back by 1 base and J by 0 bases. The CDR3 is 16 residues long. In DNA, the CDR3 is TGCGCCAGCAGCTTGTTTGGGACAGATAGCAATCAGCCCCAGCATTTT. It translates to CASSLFGTDSNQPQHF.

The table lists this clonotype with a few counts. The V call is TRBV7-9, the J call TRBJ1-5; tentatively, D is TRBD1 (6 bases). The CDR3 spans 16 residues. Trimming left V 5 bases short and J 1 base short, with 15 bases between. Germline CDR1 SEHNR, CDR2 FQNEAQ (reference sequence). CDR3: CASSQSGTPSNQPQHF. For the CDR3, the DNA is TGTGCCAGCAGCCAATCCGGGACACCGAGCAATCAGCCCCAGCATTTT.

This clonotype came up many times. J is TRBJ2-7 and V is TRBV7-9; D call uncertain. The CDR3 length is 11 residues. The V end was cut by 5 bases, the J end by 4 bases, with 6 bases between. Germline V CDR1 and CDR2: SEHNR, FQNEAQ (reference sequence). The CDR3: CASSVGYEQYF. The CDR3 DNA is TGTGCCAGCAGCGTAGGGTACGAGCAGTACTTC.

This clonotype has a handful of counts. V and J are TRBV5-6 and TRBJ1-4; 7 nucleotides line up with TRBD1. V gave up 3 bases and J gave up 4 bases; unmatched junction bases: 3. The CDR3 sequence is 14 residues long. Germline V lookup: CDR1 SGHDT, CDR2 YYEEEE. The CDR3 nucleotides are TGTGCCAGCAGCTCGAGGGGGCATAATGAAAAACTGTTTTTT. It codes for CASSSRGHNEKLFF. Full variable domain (rest looked up from reference TRBV5-6 and TRBJ1-4): DAGVTQSPTHLIKTRGQQVTLRCSPKSGHDTVSWYQQALGQGPQFIFQYYEEEERQRGNFPDRFSGHQFPNYSSELNVNALLLGDSALYLCASSSRGHNEKLFFGSGTQLSVL.

The chain joins TRBV20-1 to TRBJ2-7, with 7 bases fitting TRBD1. This CDR3 has 16 residues. The V gene end was trimmed by 6 bases and the J gene end by 2 bases; junction bases not matched to a gene: 16. Germline CDR1 and CDR2: DFQATT and SNEGSKA (reference sequence). Here the CDR3 DNA reads TGCAGTGCCGGAGAAAGCCCGGGACAGAGGCCCTACGAGCAGTACTTC. Translating gives CSAGESPGQRPYEQYF.

This clonotype has more than one count but fewer than ten. The chain has TRBV3-1 and TRBJ2-1; either TRBD1 or TRBD2 may fit D (5 bases each). Germline lookup yields CDR1 LGHDT and CDR2 YNNKEL (reference sequence). Trimming removed 7 bases from V and 7 bases from J, with 11 bases in between. This CDR3 is 12 amino acids long. Here the CDR3 DNA reads TGTGCCAGCAACACTAGGGGTAATGAGCAGTTCTTC. It codes for CASNTRGNEQFF.

At least ten counts were recorded for this clonotype. The chain joins TRBV27 to TRBJ2-7; D perhaps matches TRBD1 (6 bases). Germline V gives CDR1 MNHEY, CDR2 SMNVEV (reference sequence). This CDR3 comprises 14 residues. Between the trimmed V and J ends, which lost 5 bases and 3 bases, there was a span of 14 bases. CDR3 sequence: CASSLRTDYYEQYF. CDR3 in DNA: TGTGCCAGCAGTCTTCGGACAGATTACTACGAGCAGTACTTC.

This chain joins TRBV20-1 and TRBJ2-2; 9 bases line up with TRBD2. Trimming at V came to 2 bases and at J to 4 bases, leaving 8 bases not matched to a gene. Germline lookup yields CDR1 DFQATT and CDR2 SNEGSKA (reference sequence). This CDR3 is 16 amino acids long. CDR3 nucleotides: TGCAGTGCTAGACCCGTTAGCGGGAGAGGCACCGGGGAGCTGTTTTTT. Amino acids: CSARPVSGRGTGELFF.

V usage is TRBV6-1 and J usage is TRBJ2-5; 7 nucleotides line up with TRBD2. The CDR3 contains 13 residues. Trimming took 6 bases from V and 9 from J; bases not matched to a gene: 10. Germline V gene data show CDR1 as MNHNS and CDR2 as SASEGT. Here the CDR3 DNA reads TGTGCCAGCAGCGGGGGGTCTGGGACGGCCCAGTACTTC. Encoded protein: CASSGGSGTAQYF.

This clonotype was seen ten or more times. The rearrangement joins TRBV28 to TRBJ1-5; no firm D call. V was shortened by 7 bases and J by 7 bases, with 17 bases between the two germline ends. The CDR3 totals 14 residues. Germline V lookup: CDR1 MDHEN, CDR2 SYDVKM. CDR3 amino acids: CASIESGEYQPQHF. CDR3 sequence (DNA): TGTGCCAGCATAGAAAGCGGTGAGTACCAGCCCCAGCATTTT.